The 5 T cell receptor beta chains reported below all come from one sample, sequenced in a study of T cells in pancreatic ductal adenocarcinoma. Surgery without prior neoadjuvant therapy was the treatment of the selected pancreatic ductal adenocarcinoma patients. The data were produced by immunoSEQ multiplex PCR, yet TCRdb's version contains in-frame clones alone and is incomplete. The data show about 98,000 clones, about 96% seen once. Sequencing was done on a sample of PBMCs. Source of these receptors: a human donor with pancreatic ductal adenocarcinoma.

V gene TRBV4-3 combines with J gene TRBJ1-4; a weak D match, TRBD1 (6 bases). Between the trimmed V and J ends, which lost 4 bases and 11 bases, there was a span of 17 bases. Germline-derived CDR1 and CDR2 are LGHNA and YSLEER. This CDR3 region has 14 residues. The CDR3 nucleotides read TGCGCCAGCAGCCGCGACGAGGGGGTCCGGAAACTGTTTTTT. Protein product: CASSRDEGVRKLFF.

The gene calls are TRBV10-3 and TRBJ2-3, with 9 positions matching TRBD1. The length of the CDR3 is 15 residues. Germline CDR1 and CDR2: ENHRY and SYGVKD. The junction had 10 bases not matched to a gene; V was cut back by 8 bases and J by 4 bases. The CDR3 region has the DNA TGTGCCATCCGCACCGGGACAGGGATTTCAGATACGCAGTATTTT. Translation gives CAIRTGTGISDTQYF.

The chain uses TRBV7-9 and TRBJ2-7; 10 nucleotides match TRBD1. Germline CDR1 reads SEHNR; CDR2 reads FQNEAQ (reference sequence). The CDR3 extends over 15 amino acids. The V and J ends lost 11 bases and 6 bases, in that order; junction bases with no gene match: 16. Here the CDR3 reads CASGTGVVRASEQYF. The CDR3, as DNA: TGTGCCTCGGGGACAGGGGTGGTGAGGGCCTCCGAGCAGTACTTC. The full variable domain, in which reference TRBV7-9 and TRBJ2-7 provide the parts outside the CDR3, is DTGVSQNPRHKITKRGQNVTFRCDPISEHNRLYWYRQTLGQGPEFLTYFQNEAQLEKSRLLSDRFSAERPKGSFSTLEIQRTEQGDSAMYLCASGTGVVRASEQYFGPGTRLTVT.

V usage is TRBV5-1 and J usage is TRBJ1-4; weak D call: TRBD1 (6 bases). The germline gives CDR1 SGHRS, CDR2 YFSETQ. The CDR3 spans 13 residues. V shed 4 bases and J shed 10 bases, with 14 bases lying between them. CDR3 nucleotide sequence: TGCGCCAGCAGCGACAAACAGGGTGGAAAACTGTTTTTT. Translating it yields CASSDKQGGKLFF.

The chain links TRBV5-4 to TRBJ2-7, with D possibly TRBD1 on 6 matching bases. V lost 2 bases, J lost 3 bases, and 15 bases lay in between. The germline CDR1 and CDR2 sequences are SGHNT and YYREEE (reference sequence). The CDR3 loop spans 15 amino acids. The DNA of the CDR3 is TGTGCCAGCAGCTTCCAGACAGGCCGAAGCTACGAGCAGTACTTC. This gives the protein CASSFQTGRSYEQYF. Filled out from reference TRBV5-4 and TRBJ2-7, the complete variable domain reads ETGVTQSPTHLIKTRGQQVTLRCSSQSGHNTVSWYQQALGQGPQFIFQYYREEENGRGNFPPRFSGLQFPNYSSELNVNALELDDSALYLCASSFQTGRSYEQYFGPGTRLTVT.